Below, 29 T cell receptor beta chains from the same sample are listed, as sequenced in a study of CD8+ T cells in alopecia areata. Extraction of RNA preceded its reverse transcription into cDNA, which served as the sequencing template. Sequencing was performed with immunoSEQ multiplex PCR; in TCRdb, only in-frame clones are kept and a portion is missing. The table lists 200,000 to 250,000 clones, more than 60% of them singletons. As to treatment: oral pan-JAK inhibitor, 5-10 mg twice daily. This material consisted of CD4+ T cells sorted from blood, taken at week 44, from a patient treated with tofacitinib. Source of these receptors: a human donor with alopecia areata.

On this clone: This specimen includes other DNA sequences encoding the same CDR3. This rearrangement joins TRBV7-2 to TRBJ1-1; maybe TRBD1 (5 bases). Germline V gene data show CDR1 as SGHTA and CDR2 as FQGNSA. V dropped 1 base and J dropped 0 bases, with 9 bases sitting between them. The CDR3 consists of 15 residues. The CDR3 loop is CASSLVQGVNTEAFF. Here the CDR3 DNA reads TGTGCCAGCAGCTTAGTCCAGGGAGTGAACACTGAAGCTTTCTTT. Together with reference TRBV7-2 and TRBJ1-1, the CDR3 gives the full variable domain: GAGVSQSPSNKVTEKGKDVELRCDPISGHTALYWYRQSLGQGLEFLIYFQGNSAPDKSGLPSDRFSAERTGGSVSTLTIQRTQQEDSAVYLCASSLVQGVNTEAFFGQGTRLTVV.

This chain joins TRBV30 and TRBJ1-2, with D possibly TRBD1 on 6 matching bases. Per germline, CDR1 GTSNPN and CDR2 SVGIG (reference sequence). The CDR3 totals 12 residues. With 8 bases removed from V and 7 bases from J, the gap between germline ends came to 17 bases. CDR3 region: CAGDTSMTGYTF. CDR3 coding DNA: TGTGCCGGGGACACTTCTATGACTGGCTACACCTTC.

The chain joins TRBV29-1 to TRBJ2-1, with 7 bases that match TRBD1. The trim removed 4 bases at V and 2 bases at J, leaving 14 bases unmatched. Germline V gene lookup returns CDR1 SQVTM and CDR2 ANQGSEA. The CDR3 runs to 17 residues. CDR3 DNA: TGCAGCGTTGGGGGGAAAGAGGACAGGCCGACCTACAATGAGCAGTTCTTC. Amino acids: CSVGGKEDRPTYNEQFF.

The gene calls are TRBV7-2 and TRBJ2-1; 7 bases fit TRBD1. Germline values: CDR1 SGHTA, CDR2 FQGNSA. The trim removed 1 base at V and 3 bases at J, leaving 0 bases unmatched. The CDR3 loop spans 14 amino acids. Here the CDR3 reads CASSLDRGYNEQFF. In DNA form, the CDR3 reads TGTGCCAGCAGCTTAGACAGGGGCTACAATGAGCAGTTCTTC.

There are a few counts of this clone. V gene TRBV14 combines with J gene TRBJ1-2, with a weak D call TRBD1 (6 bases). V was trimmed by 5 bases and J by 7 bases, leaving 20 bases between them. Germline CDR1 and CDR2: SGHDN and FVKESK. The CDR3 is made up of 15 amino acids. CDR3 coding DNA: TGTGCCAGCAGCAAAGTGGACAGAGGTGGAGCTGGCTACACCTTC. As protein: CASSKVDRGGAGYTF.

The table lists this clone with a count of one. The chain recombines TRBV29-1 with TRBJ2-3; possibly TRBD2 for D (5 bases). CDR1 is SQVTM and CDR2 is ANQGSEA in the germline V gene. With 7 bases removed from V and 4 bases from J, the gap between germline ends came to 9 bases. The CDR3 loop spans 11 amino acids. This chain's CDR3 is CSAILADTQYF. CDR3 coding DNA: TGCAGCGCCATACTAGCAGATACGCAGTATTTT.

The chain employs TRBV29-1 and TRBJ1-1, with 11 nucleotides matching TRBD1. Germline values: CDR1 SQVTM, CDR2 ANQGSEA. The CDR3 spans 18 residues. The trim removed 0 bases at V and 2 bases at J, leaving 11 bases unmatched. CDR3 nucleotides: TGCAGCGTTGAAGATCTAAGGCCCGGGACAGGGGGTAACACTGAAGCTTTCTTT. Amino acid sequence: CSVEDLRPGTGGNTEAFF.

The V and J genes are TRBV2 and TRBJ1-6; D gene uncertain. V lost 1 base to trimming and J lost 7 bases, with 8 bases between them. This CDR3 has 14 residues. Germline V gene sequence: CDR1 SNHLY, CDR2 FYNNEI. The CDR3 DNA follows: TGTGCCAGCAGTGAAGGTCGGAAAAATTCACCCCTCCACTTT. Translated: CASSEGRKNSPLHF.

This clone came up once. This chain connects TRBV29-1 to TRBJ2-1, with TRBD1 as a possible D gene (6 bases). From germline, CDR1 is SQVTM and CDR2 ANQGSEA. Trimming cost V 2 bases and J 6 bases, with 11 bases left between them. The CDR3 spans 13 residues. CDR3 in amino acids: CSVESGVINEQFF. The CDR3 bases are TGCAGCGTTGAATCAGGGGTGATCAATGAGCAGTTCTTC.

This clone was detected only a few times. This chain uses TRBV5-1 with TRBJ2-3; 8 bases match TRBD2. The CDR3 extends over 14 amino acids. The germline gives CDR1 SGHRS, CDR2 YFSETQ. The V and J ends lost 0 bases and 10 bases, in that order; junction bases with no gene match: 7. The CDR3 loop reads CASSLEREGMAQYF. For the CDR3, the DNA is TGCGCCAGCAGCTTGGAACGGGAGGGGATGGCGCAGTATTTT.

The CDR3 DNA reads TGTGCCAGCAGCTTCGCCTCGGCAGCCTGGACAACTAACTATGGCTACACCTTC. Amino acid sequence: CASSFASAAWTTNYGYTF. This chain links TRBV7-2 with TRBJ1-2; tentatively, D is TRBD1 (5 bases). Per germline, CDR1 SGHTA and CDR2 FQGNSA. The CDR3 has 18 residues. Trimming took off 3 bases at V and 0 bases at J, with 20 bases between the two ends.

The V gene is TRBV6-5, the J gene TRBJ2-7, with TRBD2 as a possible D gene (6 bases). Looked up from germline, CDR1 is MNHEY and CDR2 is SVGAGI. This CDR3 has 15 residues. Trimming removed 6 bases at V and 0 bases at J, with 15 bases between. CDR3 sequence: CASRDAGRSSYEQYF. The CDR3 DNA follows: TGTGCCAGCAGAGACGCGGGACGCAGCTCCTACGAGCAGTACTTC.

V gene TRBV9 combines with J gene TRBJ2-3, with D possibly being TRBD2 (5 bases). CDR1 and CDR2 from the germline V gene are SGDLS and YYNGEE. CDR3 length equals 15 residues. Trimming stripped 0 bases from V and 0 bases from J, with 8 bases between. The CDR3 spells CASSVGAVSTDTQYF. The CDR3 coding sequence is TGTGCCAGCAGCGTAGGAGCGGTAAGCACAGATACGCAGTATTTT.

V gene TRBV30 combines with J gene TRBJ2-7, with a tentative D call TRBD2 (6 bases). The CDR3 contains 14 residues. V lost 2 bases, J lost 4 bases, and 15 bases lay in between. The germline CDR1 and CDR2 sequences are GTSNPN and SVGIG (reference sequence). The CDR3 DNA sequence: TGTGCCTGGAGTCGGTTAGGAGGGTCTTACGAGCAGTACTTC. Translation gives CAWSRLGGSYEQYF.

The CDR3 region is CATSQNSYGYTF. DNA for the CDR3: TGTGCCACCAGCCAAAACAGCTATGGCTACACCTTC. The chain links TRBV15 to TRBJ1-2, with D unresolved. V lost 5 bases and J lost 4, with 8 bases in between. Germline CDR1 and CDR2: LNHNV and YYDKDF (reference sequence). This CDR3 has 12 residues.

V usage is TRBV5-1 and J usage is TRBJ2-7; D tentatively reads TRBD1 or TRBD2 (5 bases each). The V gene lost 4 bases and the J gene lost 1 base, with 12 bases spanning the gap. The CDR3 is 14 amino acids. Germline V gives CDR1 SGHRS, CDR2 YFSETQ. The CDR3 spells CASSTGRESYEQYF. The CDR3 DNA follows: TGCGCCAGCAGCACGGGACGGGAATCCTACGAGCAGTACTTC.

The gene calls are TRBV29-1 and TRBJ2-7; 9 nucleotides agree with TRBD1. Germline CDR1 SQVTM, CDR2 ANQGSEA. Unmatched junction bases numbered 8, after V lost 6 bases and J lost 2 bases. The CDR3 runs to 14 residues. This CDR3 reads CSVGDRVGPYEQYF. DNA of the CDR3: TGCAGCGTCGGGGACAGGGTTGGACCCTACGAGCAGTACTTC.

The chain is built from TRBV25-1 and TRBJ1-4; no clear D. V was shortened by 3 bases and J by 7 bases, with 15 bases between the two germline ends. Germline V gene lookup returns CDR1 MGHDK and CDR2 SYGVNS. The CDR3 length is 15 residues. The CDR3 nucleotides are TGTGCCAGCAGTGATCTCTCCGGGAGCTTTGAAAAACTGTTTTTT. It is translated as CASSDLSGSFEKLFF. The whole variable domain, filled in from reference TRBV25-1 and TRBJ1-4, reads EADIYQTPRYLVIGTGKKITLECSQTMGHDKMYWYQQDPGMELHLIHYSYGVNSTEKGDLSSESTVSRIRTEHFPLTLESARPSHTSQYLCASSDLSGSFEKLFFGSGTQLSVL.

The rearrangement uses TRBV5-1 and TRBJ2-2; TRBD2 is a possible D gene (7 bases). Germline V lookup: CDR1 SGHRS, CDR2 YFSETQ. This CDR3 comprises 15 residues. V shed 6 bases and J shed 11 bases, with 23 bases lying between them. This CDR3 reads CASKPSPGGFSELFF. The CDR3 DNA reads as TGCGCCAGCAAACCCAGCCCGGGGGGCTTCTCCGAGCTGTTTTTT. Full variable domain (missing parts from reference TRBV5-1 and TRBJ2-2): KAGVTQTPRYLIKTRGQQVTLSCSPISGHRSVSWYQQTPGQGLQFLFEYFSETQRNKGNFPGRFSGRQFSNSRSEMNVSTLELGDSALYLCASKPSPGGFSELFFGEGSRLTVL.

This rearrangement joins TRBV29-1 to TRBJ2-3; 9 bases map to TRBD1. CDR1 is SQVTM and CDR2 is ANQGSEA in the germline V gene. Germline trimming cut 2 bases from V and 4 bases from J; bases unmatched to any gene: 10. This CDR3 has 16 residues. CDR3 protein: CSVEHLGQGIADTQYF. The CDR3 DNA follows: TGCAGCGTTGAACATCTAGGACAGGGGATTGCAGATACGCAGTATTTT.

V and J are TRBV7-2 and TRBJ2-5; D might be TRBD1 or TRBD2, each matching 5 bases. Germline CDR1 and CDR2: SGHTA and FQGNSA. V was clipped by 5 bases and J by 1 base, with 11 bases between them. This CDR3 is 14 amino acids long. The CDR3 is CASSLNGAQETQYF. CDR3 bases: TGTGCCAGCAGCCTAAACGGGGCCCAAGAGACCCAGTACTTC.

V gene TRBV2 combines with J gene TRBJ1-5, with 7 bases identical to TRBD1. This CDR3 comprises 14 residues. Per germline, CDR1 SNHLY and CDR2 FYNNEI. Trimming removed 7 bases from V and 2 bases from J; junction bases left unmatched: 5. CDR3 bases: TGTGCCAGCATGATTGACAGGGGCAATCAGCCCCAGCATTTT. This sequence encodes CASMIDRGNQPQHF.

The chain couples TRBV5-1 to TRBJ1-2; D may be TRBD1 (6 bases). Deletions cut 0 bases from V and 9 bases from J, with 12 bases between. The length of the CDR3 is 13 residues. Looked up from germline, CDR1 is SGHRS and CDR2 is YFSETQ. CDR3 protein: CASSLEDGGSYTF. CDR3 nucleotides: TGCGCCAGCAGCTTGGAGGATGGGGGCAGCTACACCTTC.

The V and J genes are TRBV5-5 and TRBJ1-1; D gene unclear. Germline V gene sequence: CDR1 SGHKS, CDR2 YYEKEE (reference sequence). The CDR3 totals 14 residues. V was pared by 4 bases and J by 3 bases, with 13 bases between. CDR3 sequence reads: CASSRYPWDTEAFF. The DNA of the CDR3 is TGTGCCAGCAGCCGTTATCCGTGGGACACTGAAGCTTTCTTT.

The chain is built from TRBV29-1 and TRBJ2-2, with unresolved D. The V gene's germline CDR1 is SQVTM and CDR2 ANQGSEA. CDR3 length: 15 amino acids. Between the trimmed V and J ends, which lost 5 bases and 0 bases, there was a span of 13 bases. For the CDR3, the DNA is TGCAGCGTTCTTCCGCAGCCTACGAACACCGGGGAGCTGTTTTTT. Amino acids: CSVLPQPTNTGELFF.

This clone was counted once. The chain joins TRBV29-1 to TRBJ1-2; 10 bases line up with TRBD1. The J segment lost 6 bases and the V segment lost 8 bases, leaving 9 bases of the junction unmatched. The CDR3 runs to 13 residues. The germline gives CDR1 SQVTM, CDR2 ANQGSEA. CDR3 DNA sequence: TGCAGCTACACCGGGACAGGGGTGAATGGCTACACCTTC. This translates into CSYTGTGVNGYTF.

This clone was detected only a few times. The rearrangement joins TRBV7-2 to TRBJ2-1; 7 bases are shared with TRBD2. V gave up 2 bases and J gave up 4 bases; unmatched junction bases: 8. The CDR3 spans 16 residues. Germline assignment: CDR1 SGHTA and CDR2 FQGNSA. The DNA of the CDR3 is TGTGCCAGCAGCTTAATCGGCGGGGGACCTTACAATGAGCAGTTCTTC. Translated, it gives CASSLIGGGPYNEQFF.

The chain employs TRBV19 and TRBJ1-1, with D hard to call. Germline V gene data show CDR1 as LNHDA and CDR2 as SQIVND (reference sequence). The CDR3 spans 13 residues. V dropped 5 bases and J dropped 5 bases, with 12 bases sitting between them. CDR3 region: CASSLGIGTEAFF. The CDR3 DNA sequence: TGTGCCAGTAGTCTGGGGATCGGGACTGAAGCTTTCTTT. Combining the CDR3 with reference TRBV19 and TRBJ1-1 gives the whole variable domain DGGITQSPKYLFRKEGQNVTLSCEQNLNHDAMYWYRQDPGQGLRLIYYSQIVNDFQKGDIAEGYSVSREKKESFPLTVTSAQKNPTAFYLCASSLGIGTEAFFGQGTRLTVV.

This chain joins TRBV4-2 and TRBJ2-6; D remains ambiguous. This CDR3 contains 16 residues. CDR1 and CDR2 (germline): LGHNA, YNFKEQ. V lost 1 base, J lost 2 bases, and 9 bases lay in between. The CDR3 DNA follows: TGTGCCAGCAGCCAAGGGGTAATGGCTGGGGCCAACGTCCTGACTTTC. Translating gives CASSQGVMAGANVLTF.